This T cell receptor beta chain is drawn from a study of identical twins. Study conclusions and caveats: Conclusions relied on cross-sectional statistical analysis, not following the same donors. Alpha sequences that were out-of-frame and twin-shared showed an excess of low generation probability. Potential partial confounding of zero-insertion analyses by invariant MAIT and iNKT cells was noted.

V shed 9 bases and J shed 5 bases, with 16 bases lying between them. CDR1 is SGHRS, CDR2 YFSETQ, per germline. The CDR3 is made up of 13 amino acids. This clonotype was counted between two and nine times. The antigen is not known. TCRdb ran MiXCR on the 5' RACE reads and lists one entry per CDR3 protein. This table holds some 500,000 distinct CDR3 sequences, more than 13% found once. The sample was also reused in another study, on yellow fever vaccine responses in identical twins.

This chain uses TRBV5-1 with TRBJ2-3, with D perhaps given as TRBD1 or TRBD2 (5 bases each). This TCR was sampled from a young woman in good health. Sequences were obtained from CD4+ T cells sorted from blood. CDR3 nucleotides: TGCGCCACCAAAACTGGGGCGGGAGATACGCAGTATTTT. It translates to CATKTGAGDTQYF.